The clone carrying this T cell receptor (beta chain) has more than one count but fewer than ten. The target antigen is unknown. The data were taken from a study of cytomegalovirus exposure and HLA in healthy donors. Regarding the study as a whole: A reported reduction in N-insertions relative to the approximately 670-donor mean was seen in an Asian-associated ancestry cluster in a later analysis. Accurate HLA-A and HLA-B prediction from TCR beta sequences was reported for most subjects. Reports described diagnosis of cytomegalovirus status by the classifier as highly specific and sensitive.

The primer mix had 60 Vbeta and 13 Jbeta primers. Generated by immunoSEQ multiplex PCR, the TCRdb table keeps only in-frame clones and is missing some. The repertoire consists of 120,000 to 150,000 clones, with 70% to 80% occurring once and the leading ten covering about 3.9%. The CDR3 loop spans 13 amino acids. The germline V gene encodes CDR1 SGDLS and CDR2 YYNGEE. The V gene lost 1 base and the J gene lost 1 base, with 5 bases spanning the gap. This chain connects TRBV9 to TRBJ1-1; no clear D. Source material: PBMCs. This clonotype was obtained from a man between 18 and 35 years old in good health and CMV-seronegative. Here the CDR3 reads CASSVSANTEAFF. The CDR3 DNA follows: TGTGCCAGCAGCGTAAGCGCGAACACTGAAGCTTTCTTT.